The 32 T cell receptor beta chains given below trace back to one sample, sequenced in a study of beta chain features in type 1 diabetes. Study conclusions and caveats: Moderately but significantly shorter TCRB CDR3s were found in Type 1 diabetes patients in all four CD4+ subsets.

No cognate antigen is known for these TCRs. Since all of the isolated RNA was reverse transcribed, expressed TCRB transcripts were what got sequenced. Measured with immunoSEQ multiplex PCR; TCRdb has only the in-frame clones, and not every one. The sample holds 95,000 to 110,000 clones, 25% to 35% seen once. The specimen was central memory CD4+ T cells from blood. All receptors come from a young woman with type 1 diabetes.

This clone was seen once. V and J are TRBV21-1 and TRBJ1-5. TRBV21-1 is a documented pseudogene. CDR3 length equals 15 residues. The CDR3 spells CASSSGKSGGQPQHF. CDR3 DNA sequence: TGTGCCAGCAGCTCAGGGAAATCCGGGGGGCAGCCCCAGCATTTT.

The chain uses TRBV28 and TRBJ2-1, with 13 bases that match TRBD2. Germline V lookup: CDR1 MDHEN, CDR2 SYDVKM. CDR3 size: 16 residues. Unmatched junction bases numbered 4, after V lost 7 bases and J lost 1 base. Here the CDR3 reads CASTSGLAGSYNEQFF. As DNA, the CDR3 is TGTGCCAGCACTTCGGGACTAGCGGGATCCTACAATGAGCAGTTCTTC.

The chain uses TRBV2 and TRBJ2-7; TRBD1 matches at 10 bases. This CDR3 comprises 12 residues. With 3 bases clipped from V and 13 bases from J, the junction kept 6 bases outside the gene matches. Germline loops: CDR1 SNHLY, CDR2 FYNNEI. This CDR3 reads CASSEPGQGQYV. For the CDR3, the DNA is TGTGCCAGCAGTGAGCCGGGACAGGGGCAATACGTC.

The V call is TRBV7-9, the J call TRBJ2-1, with TRBD1 matching over 8 bases. There are 16 residues in the CDR3. V trimming: 1 base; J trimming: 1 base; junction bases outside the gene matches: 3. Per the germline V gene, CDR1 is SEHNR and CDR2 is FQNEAQ (reference sequence). CDR3 sequence (DNA): TGTGCCAGCAGCTTAGATGACAGGGGTTCCTACAATGAGCAGTTCTTC. Encoded protein: CASSLDDRGSYNEQFF.

In nucleotides, the CDR3 is TGTGCCAGCAGCTTAGGTCCCGGGACAGCACGCGTC. It yields the protein CASSLGPGTARV. The chain has TRBV11-3 and TRBJ2-7, with 7 bases fitting TRBD1. CDR3 length: 12 amino acids. Germline V gene lookup returns CDR1 SGHNT and CDR2 YENEEA.

The V call is TRBV10-3, the J call TRBJ1-2; 7 nucleotides match TRBD1. Germline-derived CDR1 and CDR2 are ENHRY and SYGVKD. The trim removed 0 bases at V and 4 bases at J, leaving 2 bases unmatched. The CDR3 has 14 residues. CDR3 nucleotides: TGTGCCATCAGTGAGTCGGGGACAGCCTATGGCTACACCTTC. Translating gives CAISESGTAYGYTF.

The V call is TRBV7-9, the J call TRBJ2-2; TRBD1 might be the D (5 bases). Germline V gene data show CDR1 as SEHNR and CDR2 as FQNEAQ (reference sequence). CDR3 length equals 14 residues. V was shortened by 4 bases and J by 1 base, with 7 bases between the two germline ends. In DNA form, the CDR3 reads TGTGCCAGCAGCTCCGACAGGAACACCGGGGAGCTGTTTTTT. Protein: CASSSDRNTGELFF.

This chain joins TRBV5-1 and TRBJ2-7; D may be TRBD2 (6 bases). V lost 0 bases and J 2 bases, leaving 21 bases between the germline ends. CDR1 and CDR2 from the germline V gene are SGHRS and YFSETQ. CDR3 size: 18 residues. The CDR3 loop reads CASSLGGETVTFTYEQYF. In nucleotides, the CDR3 is TGCGCCAGCAGCTTGGGGGGGGAGACAGTCACTTTTACCTACGAGCAGTACTTC.

The genes are TRBV27 and TRBJ1-2; the match to TRBD1 covers 8 bases. V lost 4 bases and J lost 4; bases outside the gene matches: 8. Germline V lookup: CDR1 MNHEY, CDR2 SMNVEV (reference sequence). There are 15 residues in the CDR3. The CDR3 DNA is TGTGCCAGCAGTTCACAGGACAGGGTAGGCTATGGCTACACCTTC. Amino acid sequence: CASSSQDRVGYGYTF.

This clone showed up just a few times. The V call is TRBV25-1, the J call TRBJ2-1, with 9 bases fitting TRBD2. The V gene end was trimmed by 2 bases and the J gene end by 2 bases; junction bases not matched to a gene: 4. Germline V gives CDR1 MGHDK, CDR2 SYGVNS. The CDR3 runs 16 residues. Here the CDR3 DNA reads TGTGCCAGCAGTGAAGGGTCTAGCGGGGCCTACAATGAGCAGTTCTTC. It specifies CASSEGSSGAYNEQFF.

This clone was observed a handful of times. This rearrangement joins TRBV7-9 to TRBJ1-2; D not resolved. V was trimmed by 5 bases and J by 6 bases, leaving 22 bases between them. Per the germline V gene, CDR1 is SEHNR and CDR2 is FQNEAQ (reference sequence). The length of the CDR3 is 16 residues. The CDR3 DNA reads TGTGCCAGCAGCCGCGGAGGACCCGCAAGTTTGGATGGCTACACCTTC. Translating it yields CASSRGGPASLDGYTF.

A few counts support this clone. The chain combines TRBV29-1 with TRBJ2-4; D possibly corresponds to TRBD1 (7 bases). Trimming took off 3 bases at V and 0 bases at J, with 15 bases between the two ends. Germline V gives CDR1 SQVTM, CDR2 ANQGSEA. The CDR3 extends over 16 amino acids. CDR3 region: CSVEEHRGLAKNIQYF. The CDR3 DNA reads TGCAGCGTTGAGGAGCACAGGGGACTAGCCAAAAACATTCAGTACTTC. The whole variable domain, remainder taken from reference TRBV29-1 and TRBJ2-4, is SAVISQKPSRDICQRGTSLTIQCQVDSQVTMMFWYRQQPGQSLTLIATANQGSEATYESGFVIDKFPISRPNLTFSTLTVSNMSPEDSSIYLCSVEEHRGLAKNIQYFGAGTRLSVL.

This clone was counted ten times or more. CDR3 in DNA: TGTGCCAGCTCATCGGAGTCCTACGAGCAGTACTTC. This codes for CASSSESYEQYF. This rearrangement joins TRBV18 to TRBJ2-7; D not certain. The CDR3 has 12 amino acids. Germline CDR1 KGHSH, CDR2 LQKENI. V dropped 5 bases and J dropped 1 base, with 6 bases sitting between them.

The chain carries TRBV5-1 and TRBJ1-5; TRBD1 matches at 7 bases. V lost 2 bases, J lost 2 bases, and 7 bases stayed unmatched. The CDR3 totals 16 residues. Germline CDR1 SGHRS, CDR2 YFSETQ. CDR3 region: CASSFGPGGGNQPQHF. CDR3 nucleotides: TGCGCCAGCAGCTTTGGGCCAGGGGGTGGCAATCAGCCCCAGCATTTT.

The chain uses TRBV14 and TRBJ1-1; D uncertain. The CDR3 runs to 16 residues. The V end was cut by 0 bases, the J end by 5 bases, with 16 bases between. Germline CDR1 reads SGHDN; CDR2 reads FVKESK. In DNA form, the CDR3 reads TGTGCCAGCAGCCAAGATCGGGTCCCAAGGAGGACTGAAGCTTTCTTT. Translated: CASSQDRVPRRTEAFF.

The chain couples TRBV5-1 to TRBJ2-5; 8 bases line up with TRBD2. The germline gives CDR1 SGHRS, CDR2 YFSETQ. Trimming removed 1 base from V and 2 bases from J; junction bases left unmatched: 7. CDR3 length: 16 residues. The CDR3 sequence is CASSLLASGLQETQYF. CDR3 DNA: TGCGCCAGCAGCTTGTTGGCTAGCGGGCTTCAAGAGACCCAGTACTTC. Variable domain in full (rest from reference TRBV5-1 and TRBJ2-5): KAGVTQTPRYLIKTRGQQVTLSCSPISGHRSVSWYQQTPGQGLQFLFEYFSETQRNKGNFPGRFSGRQFSNSRSEMNVSTLELGDSALYLCASSLLASGLQETQYFGPGTRLLVL.

A word on this clone: Compared with germline, one end of the junction differs, possibly owing to a read error. The chain joins TRBV7-8 to TRBJ1-5, with TRBD1 matching over 8 bases. CDR1 is SGHVS, CDR2 FQNEAQ, per germline. This CDR3 region has 16 residues. The CDR3 coding sequence is TGTGCCAGCAGCTTAAGGTCGGACAGGGTTAATCAGTCCCAGCATTTT. Amino acid sequence: CASSLRSDRVNQSQHF.

J is TRBJ1-4 and V is TRBV6-5, with 8 bases matching TRBD1. This CDR3 contains 15 residues. Germline CDR1 MNHEY, CDR2 SVGAGI. Unmatched junction bases numbered 5, after V lost 0 bases and J lost 8 bases. The CDR3 DNA reads as TGTGCCAGCAGTTACTCTCAGGGGGCGAGGGAAAAACTGTTTTTT. This codes for CASSYSQGAREKLFF.

This clone was detected only once. This rearrangement joins TRBV18 to TRBJ1-2; tentatively, D is TRBD1 (5 bases). CDR3 length equals 18 residues. Trimming removed 6 bases from V and 0 bases from J, with 23 bases in between. Germline-derived CDR1 and CDR2 are KGHSH and LQKENI. CDR3 sequence reads: CASSRDLQTLATNYGYTF. CDR3 nucleotide sequence: TGTGCCAGCTCGCGGGACCTACAAACCCTGGCGACTAACTATGGCTACACCTTC.

The genes are TRBV9 and TRBJ2-3; 10 positions agree with TRBD1. Per germline, CDR1 SGDLS and CDR2 YYNGEE. The V segment lost 4 bases and the J segment 3 bases; nucleotides outside the gene matches: 8. The length of the CDR3 is 16 residues. CDR3 coding DNA: TGTGCCAGCAGCCCTTTCGGACAGGGGGGAACAGATACGCAGTATTTT. It codes for CASSPFGQGGTDTQYF. Using reference TRBV9 and TRBJ2-3 for the parts outside the CDR3, the full variable domain is DSGVTQTPKHLITATGQRVTLRCSPRSGDLSVYWYQQSLDQGLQFLIQYYNGEERAKGNILERFSAQQFPDLHSELNLSSLELGDSALYFCASSPFGQGGTDTQYFGPGTRLTVL.

The chain combines TRBV7-6 with TRBJ1-3; unclear D gene. The CDR3 has 14 residues. V shed 1 base and J shed 3 bases, with 7 bases lying between them. Germline-derived CDR1 and CDR2 are SGHVS and FNYEAQ. CDR3 bases: TGTGCCAGCAGCTTAGATCCAGGTGGAAACACCATATATTTT. It specifies CASSLDPGGNTIYF.

The J gene is TRBJ2-4, the V gene TRBV28; possibly TRBD1 for D (6 bases). The CDR3 spans 13 residues. V lost 10 bases and J 8 bases, leaving 18 bases between the germline ends. The V gene's germline CDR1 is MDHEN and CDR2 SYDVKM. The CDR3 nucleotides read TGTGCCACCACAGGGCCCTCTGTTGACATTCAGTACTTC. Its translation: CATTGPSVDIQYF. Drawing the rest from reference TRBV28 and TRBJ2-4, the complete variable domain is DVKVTQSSRYLVKRTGEKVFLECVQDMDHENMFWYRQDPGLGLRLIYFSYDVKMKEKGDIPEGYSVSREKKERFSLILESASTNQTSMYLCATTGPSVDIQYFGAGTRLSVL.

In this sample, this clone turned up a few times. In DNA form, the CDR3 reads TGCGCCAGCAGCCAGGATCAAGAGACCCAGTACTTC. Its protein is CASSQDQETQYF. The V call is TRBV5-1, the J call TRBJ2-5, with D hard to call. Trimming removed 4 bases at V and 2 bases at J, with 6 bases between. The length of the CDR3 is 12 residues. The V gene's germline CDR1 is SGHRS and CDR2 YFSETQ.

In this sample, this clone turned up a few times. The chain recombines TRBV11-2 with TRBJ2-1; D remains ambiguous. This CDR3 spans 14 amino acids. Germline loops: CDR1 SGHAT, CDR2 FQNNGV. V was cut by 4 bases and J by 3 bases, with 10 bases left in between. In DNA form, the CDR3 reads TGTGCCAGCAGCTCTACAGCAGGCTACAATGAGCAGTTCTTC. It encodes CASSSTAGYNEQFF.

This clone was seen a few times. The CDR3 is CASRGLAGPDTQYF. The CDR3 DNA is TGTGCCAGCAGAGGACTAGCGGGCCCAGATACGCAGTATTTT. J is TRBJ2-3 and V is TRBV6-6; 11 nucleotides align to TRBD2. Germline CDR1 is MNHNY and CDR2 is SVGAGI (reference sequence). V was pared by 6 bases and J by 4 bases, with 3 bases of the junction left unmatched. The CDR3 loop spans 14 amino acids.

This chain joins TRBV7-2 and TRBJ1-1, with D possibly TRBD1 on 6 matching bases. CDR3 length: 13 amino acids. Germline CDR1 is SGHTA and CDR2 is FQGNSA. V lost 5 bases and J lost 7, with 14 bases in between. CDR3 region: CASSKDSYREAFF. The DNA of the CDR3 is TGTGCCAGCAGCAAGGACAGCTACCGTGAAGCTTTCTTT.

Comments on this clone: Other DNA sequences in this sample translate to the same CDR3. The chain combines TRBV28 with TRBJ1-5, with D unclear. The V gene lost 1 base and the J gene lost 4 bases, with 5 bases spanning the gap. The CDR3 is 13 residues long. Per germline, CDR1 MDHEN and CDR2 SYDVKM. The CDR3 DNA is TGTGCCAGCAGTTTATCGGTAAATCAGCCCCAGCATTTT. Translating gives CASSLSVNQPQHF.

CDR3 protein: CASSLGRAGRVPGETQYF. The DNA of the CDR3 is TGTGCCAGCAGCTTAGGTCGGGCGGGACGGGTTCCGGGAGAGACCCAGTACTTC. The chain employs TRBV7-2 and TRBJ2-5, with D tentatively TRBD2 (6 bases). V was pared by 1 base and J by 4 bases, with 22 bases between. Germline V gene sequence: CDR1 SGHTA, CDR2 FQGNSA. The CDR3 runs 18 residues.

This clone was detected a few times. The chain links TRBV7-9 to TRBJ1-2; no clear D gene. Germline CDR1 and CDR2: SEHNR and FQNEAQ (reference sequence). The ends were cut back, 3 bases at V and 8 bases at J, with 10 bases in the middle. The CDR3 runs to 12 residues. The DNA for the CDR3 is TGTGCCAGCAGCTTGGGCGAATACGGCTACACCTTC. Protein product: CASSLGEYGYTF.

This chain joins TRBV28 and TRBJ1-1; 9 bases are shared with TRBD1. CDR3 length: 15 amino acids. Germline-derived CDR1 and CDR2 are MDHEN and SYDVKM. Trimming cost V 7 bases and J 11 bases; bases outside gene matches: 17. The CDR3 is CASTSPGDRAGSAFF. The DNA of the CDR3 is TGTGCCAGCACTAGTCCGGGGGACAGGGCAGGGAGTGCTTTCTTT.

This clone has more than one count but fewer than ten. This chain connects TRBV5-1 to TRBJ2-5, with D possibly TRBD2 on 6 matching bases. The CDR3 totals 16 residues. Trimming left V 0 bases short and J 0 bases short, with 12 bases between. Germline loops: CDR1 SGHRS, CDR2 YFSETQ. Written as DNA, the CDR3 is TGCGCCAGCAGCTTGGGGCTAGCGACCCACCAAGAGACCCAGTACTTC. Its translation is CASSLGLATHQETQYF.

Only a few counts were recorded for this clone. The chain links TRBV10-3 to TRBJ1-2, with a tentative D call TRBD1 (5 bases). The CDR3 totals 13 residues. Germline V lookup: CDR1 ENHRY, CDR2 SYGVKD. Trimming took 7 bases from V and 0 from J, leaving 9 bases between them. This CDR3 reads CAIMTTANYGYTF. In DNA, the CDR3 is TGTGCCATCATGACGACAGCTAACTATGGCTACACCTTC.